These 19 T cell receptor beta chains share one sample of origin, sequenced in a study of blood T cell repertoires in COVID-19. The protocol was immunoSEQ multiplex PCR, while the TCRdb copy is restricted to in-frame clones and leaves out a portion. The sample has around 310,000 clones, under 90% seen once. The sequencing input was PBMCs or T cells enriched from blood (not recorded which). Receptor source: a woman in her twenties or thirties who had recovered from COVID-19.

The chain has TRBV29-1 and TRBJ2-5, with 9 nucleotides matching TRBD1. Germline assignment: CDR1 SQVTM and CDR2 ANQGSEA. The CDR3 loop spans 14 amino acids. After removal of 5 bases from V and 7 bases from J, the junction contained 11 bases not matched to a gene. The CDR3 region is CSVHPGGTGTTQYF. DNA for the CDR3: TGCAGCGTTCACCCCGGGGGGACAGGGACGACCCAGTACTTC.

This chain links TRBV27 with TRBJ1-5; D uncertain. This CDR3 has 15 amino acids. V was trimmed by 2 bases and J by 4 bases, leaving 12 bases between them. In germline, CDR1 is MNHEY, CDR2 SMNVEV (reference sequence). The CDR3 reads CASSLEGRPNQPQHF. The CDR3 DNA reads TGTGCCAGCAGTTTAGAGGGCAGACCGAATCAGCCCCAGCATTTT.

V gene TRBV7-9 combines with J gene TRBJ2-3; 8 nucleotides match TRBD2. This CDR3 has 15 amino acids. Germline V gives CDR1 SEHNR, CDR2 FQNEAQ (reference sequence). The V segment lost 4 bases and the J segment 3 bases; nucleotides outside the gene matches: 6. The CDR3 reads CASSSLAGITDTQYF. The CDR3, as DNA: TGTGCCAGCAGCTCCTTAGCGGGGATAACAGATACGCAGTATTTT.

The chain joins TRBV7-2 to TRBJ2-7; 8 bases are shared with TRBD2. V lost 6 bases to trimming and J lost 0 bases; unmatched junction nucleotides: 7. Germline V gene sequence: CDR1 SGHTA, CDR2 FQGNSA. The CDR3 runs 15 residues. The CDR3 loop is CASRYTSGSSYEQYF. CDR3 DNA: TGTGCCAGCAGATATACTAGCGGAAGCTCCTACGAGCAGTACTTC.

V is TRBV18 and J is TRBJ2-2; perhaps TRBD1 as D (5 bases). The germline CDR1 and CDR2 sequences are KGHSH and LQKENI. The CDR3 sequence is 17 residues long. V was clipped by 2 bases and J by 2 bases, with 15 bases between them. In nucleotides, the CDR3 is TGTGCCAGCTCACCATTTTCTTGGCAGGGAAACACCGGGGAGCTGTTTTTT. Protein sequence: CASSPFSWQGNTGELFF.

This chain uses TRBV11-3 with TRBJ2-2; the D gene is possibly TRBD2 (7 bases). V lost 8 bases and J lost 3, with 28 bases in between. The germline V gene has CDR1 SGHNT and CDR2 YENEEA. The CDR3 consists of 19 residues. CDR3 in DNA: TGTGCCAGCCGCCCCCGCGGCGGTTGGGGGGGGCAGGACACCGGGGAGCTGTTTTTT. This encodes CASRPRGGWGGQDTGELFF.

The sample holds one count of this clone. The chain couples TRBV29-1 to TRBJ1-2; TRBD1 matches at 9 bases. The CDR3 runs to 9 residues. Germline values: CDR1 SQVTM, CDR2 ANQGSEA. With 6 bases clipped from V and 14 bases from J, the junction kept 4 bases outside the gene matches. The CDR3 reads CSVDRGETF. The CDR3 DNA follows: TGCAGCGTCGACAGGGGGGAAACCTTC.

The CDR3 here is CASSQDPGEGTEAFF. The CDR3 region has the DNA TGTGCCAGCAGCCAAGATCCGGGGGAGGGCACTGAAGCTTTCTTT. The chain joins TRBV4-2 to TRBJ1-1; tentative D call: TRBD1 (5 bases). Trimming shortened V by 0 bases and J by 4 bases, and 12 bases separated the two germline ends. In germline, CDR1 is LGHNA, CDR2 YNFKEQ. The CDR3 totals 15 residues.

The V call is TRBV3-1 (or the pseudogene TRBV3-2), the J call TRBJ2-1, with D possibly being TRBD1 (6 bases). Looked up from germline, CDR1 is LGHDT and CDR2 is YNNKEL (reference sequence). CDR3 size: 14 residues. Trimming cost V 2 bases and J 3 bases, with 8 bases left between them. In DNA, the CDR3 is TGTGCCAGCAGCCAACAACAGGGCTACAATGAGCAGTTCTTC. The encoded protein is CASSQQQGYNEQFF.

J is TRBJ1-5 and V is TRBV15, with 9 bases identical to TRBD1. Losses at the gene ends were 2 bases for V and 6 bases for J; bases not matched to a gene: 5. This CDR3 is built from 15 residues. Germline V gives CDR1 LNHNV, CDR2 YYDKDF (reference sequence). The CDR3 region is CATSRIQGAVQPQHF. The CDR3 nucleotides read TGTGCCACCAGCAGAATACAGGGGGCAGTTCAGCCCCAGCATTTT.

J is TRBJ2-3 and V is TRBV19; 13 bases align to TRBD2. The CDR3 runs 20 residues. The germline CDR1 and CDR2 sequences are LNHDA and SQIVND (reference sequence). V lost 5 bases, J lost 0 bases, and 14 bases stayed unmatched. CDR3 sequence (DNA): TGTGCCAGTAGTGGTCCACTAGCGGGAGGGCCGAGGGTAAGCACAGATACGCAGTATTTT. The encoded protein is CASSGPLAGGPRVSTDTQYF.

The rearrangement links TRBV27 to TRBJ2-5; 7 bases align to TRBD1. The germline V gene has CDR1 MNHEY and CDR2 SMNVEV (reference sequence). The CDR3 runs 16 residues. With V trimmed by 5 bases and J by 4 bases, 13 bases remained unmatched. This CDR3 reads CASSAQRQGVGETQYF. The DNA of the CDR3 is TGTGCCAGCAGTGCTCAACGACAGGGAGTCGGAGAGACCCAGTACTTC.

This clone was seen only once. The rearrangement links TRBV11-1 to TRBJ2-7; 9 bases are a match to TRBD1. The length of the CDR3 is 16 residues. Germline V lookup: CDR1 SGHAT, CDR2 FQDESV (reference sequence). Trimming removed 0 bases from V and 4 bases from J; junction bases left unmatched: 7. In nucleotides, the CDR3 is TGTGCCAGCAGCTTAGCCCCCGGGACAGGGTATTACGAGCAGTACTTC. As protein: CASSLAPGTGYYEQYF.

The chain recombines TRBV24-1 with TRBJ2-1; 12 nucleotides match TRBD1. The length of the CDR3 is 17 residues. Germline lookup yields CDR1 KGHDR and CDR2 SFDVKD. The V segment lost 4 bases and the J segment 5 bases; nucleotides outside the gene matches: 8. CDR3 DNA sequence: TGTGCCACCAGTGAAACTCCGGGACAGGGGGCTCACAATGAGCAGTTCTTC. Its translation is CATSETPGQGAHNEQFF.

This rearrangement joins TRBV6-5 to TRBJ2-3; 9 bases match TRBD1. Germline CDR1 is MNHEY and CDR2 is SVGAGI. V was clipped by 2 bases and J by 5 bases; unmatched bases: 8. The CDR3 consists of 16 residues. The DNA of the CDR3 is TGTGCCAGCAGTTACGCCGGGACAGGGAACCGAGATACGCAGTATTTT. Translated: CASSYAGTGNRDTQYF.

CDR3 in DNA: TGTGCCAGCTCACCGCCCGGGACAGGGGGATTCTCTGGAAACACCATATATTTT. It translates to CASSPPGTGGFSGNTIYF. The gene calls are TRBV18 and TRBJ1-3, with TRBD1 identical over 11 bases. This CDR3 has 18 residues. Germline CDR1 is KGHSH and CDR2 is LQKENI. V lost 3 bases to trimming and J lost 0 bases; unmatched junction nucleotides: 7.

In this sample, this clone turned up once. The V call is TRBV28, the J call TRBJ2-7, with D perhaps matching TRBD1 (6 bases). CDR1 is MDHEN and CDR2 is SYDVKM in the germline V gene. There are 15 residues in the CDR3. V was clipped by 5 bases and J by 3 bases, with 17 bases between them. The CDR3 here is CASSDAGTKLYEQYF. The CDR3 nucleotides are TGTGCCAGCAGTGATGCCGGGACAAAACTCTACGAGCAGTACTTC.

The genes are TRBV3-1 (or the pseudogene TRBV3-2) and TRBJ2-7; D possibly corresponds to TRBD2 (5 bases). This CDR3 spans 16 amino acids. Per the germline V gene, CDR1 is LGHDT and CDR2 is YNNKEL (reference sequence). Deletions cut 0 bases from V and 3 bases from J, with 15 bases between. The CDR3 here is CASSQDAPSLYYEQYF. The CDR3 DNA sequence: TGTGCCAGCAGCCAAGATGCGCCTAGCCTTTACTACGAGCAGTACTTC.

The chain links TRBV12-5 to TRBJ1-2; possible D gene TRBD1, 6 bases. Germline V gives CDR1 LGHNT, CDR2 FRNRAP. This CDR3 is 15 amino acids long. V was pared by 0 bases and J by 8 bases, with 16 bases between. Here the CDR3 reads CASGLVLRGLGGYTF. DNA for the CDR3: TGTGCTAGTGGTTTGGTATTGCGGGGGCTGGGAGGCTACACCTTC.